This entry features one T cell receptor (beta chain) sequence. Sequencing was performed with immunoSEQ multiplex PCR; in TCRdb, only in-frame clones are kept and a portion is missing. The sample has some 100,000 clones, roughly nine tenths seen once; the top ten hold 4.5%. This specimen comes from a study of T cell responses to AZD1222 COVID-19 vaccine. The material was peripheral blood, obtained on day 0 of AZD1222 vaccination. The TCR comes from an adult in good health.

CDR3 coding DNA: TGTGCCAGCAGCTTAGATTCCGGGGCTTTCTTT. Amino acid sequence: CASSLDSGAFF. The chain has TRBV11-2 and TRBJ1-1; D remains unclear. Trimming took off 0 bases at V and 11 bases at J, with 7 bases between the two ends. CDR1 is SGHAT and CDR2 is FQNNGV in the germline V gene. The CDR3 loop spans 11 amino acids. The full variable domain, in which reference TRBV11-2 and TRBJ1-1 provide the parts outside the CDR3, is EAGVAQSPRYKIIEKRQSVAFWCNPISGHATLYWYQQILGQGPKLLIQFQNNGVVDDSQLPKDRFSAERLKGVDSTLKIQPAKLEDSAVYLCASSLDSGAFFGQGTRLTVV.